Listed below are T cell receptor beta chains from one sample, sequenced in a study of blood T cell repertoires in COVID-19. Clones were sequenced by immunoSEQ multiplex PCR, and TCRdb holds only the in-frame ones, with some missing. The table includes a few hundred thousand clones, around 87% detected once. Specimen: peripheral blood. All receptors come from a man in his fifties or sixties with acute or convalescent COVID-19. The CDR3 runs from the conserved cysteine through the conserved F or W. D genes are given only for firm matches. Only some rows state a clone size, as once, few, many or a class for expanded clones.

D: -
size: -
V: TRBV4-1
J: TRBJ2-1
DNA: TGCGCCAGCAGCCAAGATCCGGGACTCTACAATGAGCAGTTCTTC
CDR3: CASSQDPGLYNEQFF

D: TRBD2
size: -
V: TRBV5-8
J: TRBJ2-5
DNA: TGTGCCAGCAGCCTCTCGGGTACTAGCGGGGGCCACGGGACCCAGTACTTC
CDR3: CASSLSGTSGGHGTQYF

D: -
size: -
V: TRBV27
J: TRBJ1-2
DNA: TGTGCCAGCAGTCACGGGATGGCCTATGGCTACACCTTC
CDR3: CASSHGMAYGYTF

D: -
size: -
V: TRBV3-1/TRBV3-2
J: TRBJ1-2
DNA: TGTGCCAGCAGCCAAGGGAGGGTAGCTAACTATGGCTACACCTTC
CDR3: CASSQGRVANYGYTF

D: -
size: -
V: TRBV5-1
J: TRBJ1-6
DNA: TGCGCCAGCAGCTTGGTTGGGACTTTGGGTGGGGATTCACCCCTCCACTTT
CDR3: CASSLVGTLGGDSPLHF

D: -
size: -
V: TRBV6-5
J: TRBJ2-7
DNA: TGTGCCACCGACAGGATTGTCTCCTACGAGCAGTACTTC
CDR3: CATDRIVSYEQYF

D: TRBD1
size: few
V: TRBV5-1
J: TRBJ2-7
DNA: TGCGCCAGCAGCCTTACAGGGGGTGGCGAGCAGTACTTC
CDR3: CASSLTGGGEQYF

D: -
size: few
V: TRBV20-1
J: TRBJ1-1
DNA: TGCAGTGCTAGTGGGGGGGGAACTGAAGCTTTCTTT
CDR3: CSASGGGTEAFF

D: -
size: once
V: TRBV2
J: TRBJ2-5
DNA: TGTGCCAGCAGTGGTGGCCAGTTATCATTAGAGACCCAGTACTTC
CDR3: CASSGGQLSLETQYF

D: -
size: -
V: TRBV29-1
J: TRBJ1-3
DNA: TGCAGCGTTTTGGCGGTTTCTGGAAACACCATATATTTT
CDR3: CSVLAVSGNTIYF

D: -
size: -
V: TRBV5-1
J: TRBJ2-3
DNA: TGCGCCGTAGCGGCTGATCGGGGCACAGATACGCAGTATTTT
CDR3: CAVAADRGTDTQYF

D: TRBD1
size: -
V: TRBV19
J: TRBJ2-7
DNA: TGTGCCAGTAGTCAAAGTGGACAGGGTTACGAGCAGTACTTC
CDR3: CASSQSGQGYEQYF

D: TRBD2
size: -
V: TRBV18
J: TRBJ2-7
DNA: TGTGCCAGCTCACCACAGGCGGGGGGTCTTTACGAGCAGTACTTC
CDR3: CASSPQAGGLYEQYF

D: TRBD2
size: -
V: TRBV7-9
J: TRBJ2-7
DNA: TGTGCCAGCAGCCCTGCTGGGAGGGCAGCCGAGCAGTACTTC
CDR3: CASSPAGRAAEQYF

D: TRBD1
size: -
V: TRBV12-3/TRBV12-4
J: TRBJ1-3
DNA: TGTGCCAGCGGGGGACAGGGAGGAAACACCATATATTTT
CDR3: CASGGQGGNTIYF

D: TRBD1
size: -
V: TRBV5-1
J: TRBJ2-2
DNA: TGCGCCAGCAGCTCGCAACAGGGGACCGGGGAGCTGTTTTTT
CDR3: CASSSQQGTGELFF

D: TRBD2
size: -
V: TRBV5-1
J: TRBJ2-3
DNA: TGCGCCAGCAGCTTGGATAGCGGGAGGACAGATACGCAGTATTTT
CDR3: CASSLDSGRTDTQYF

D: -
size: -
V: TRBV6-5
J: TRBJ2-7
DNA: TGTGCCAGCACCTCCAGGGGAGCCTACGAGCAGTACTTC
CDR3: CASTSRGAYEQYF

D: TRBD1
size: -
V: TRBV7-9
J: TRBJ1-3
DNA: TGTGCCAGCAGCTTATCCGCAGGGGGCCCCGGAAACACCATATATTTT
CDR3: CASSLSAGGPGNTIYF

D: -
size: -
V: TRBV3-1/TRBV3-2
J: TRBJ1-3
DNA: TGTGCCAGCAGCCAAGGGGGGGGCGCTGGAAACACCATATATTTT
CDR3: CASSQGGGAGNTIYF

D: TRBD1
size: -
V: TRBV19
J: TRBJ1-3
DNA: TGTGCCAGTAGACAAACCGGGACAGGTGGTTTGGTTGCCTCTGGAAACACCATATATTTT
CDR3: CASRQTGTGGLVASGNTIYF

D: TRBD2
size: -
V: TRBV18
J: TRBJ2-1
DNA: TGTGCCAGCTCGCTAACGGGACTAGGGGACAATGAGCAGTTCTTC
CDR3: CASSLTGLGDNEQFF

D: TRBD2
size: -
V: TRBV28
J: TRBJ2-7
DNA: TGTGCCAGCGCCACCCCGGGGGGGGCGAGGGAGCAGTACTTC
CDR3: CASATPGGAREQYF

D: -
size: -
V: TRBV18
J: TRBJ2-2
DNA: TGTGCCAGCTCACCAGCACAGAGGGCGAACACCGGGGAGCTGTTTTTT
CDR3: CASSPAQRANTGELFF

D: -
size: -
V: TRBV5-8
J: TRBJ1-2
DNA: TGTGCCAGCAGCTTGGGGACCTCGGGACATAACTATGGCTACACCTTC
CDR3: CASSLGTSGHNYGYTF

D: TRBD1
size: -
V: TRBV6-6
J: TRBJ1-2
DNA: TGTGCCAGCAGTGGACAGGGGGCGGGGAACTATGGCTACACCTTC
CDR3: CASSGQGAGNYGYTF

D: -
size: -
V: TRBV7-3
J: TRBJ2-3
DNA: TGTGCCAGCAGCTTAAATCCGACTGGAGATACGCAGTATTTT
CDR3: CASSLNPTGDTQYF

D: -
size: -
V: TRBV4-1
J: TRBJ1-2
DNA: TGCGCCAGCAGCCAAGAAGGGAGGGAGTGGTATGGCTACACCTTC
CDR3: CASSQEGREWYGYTF

D: -
size: -
V: TRBV5-1
J: TRBJ2-3
DNA: TGCGCCAGCAAACTCGAGGGGGGGCCTATAGATACGCAGTATTTT
CDR3: CASKLEGGPIDTQYF

D: -
size: -
V: TRBV6-4
J: TRBJ1-5
DNA: TGTGCCAGCAGTTCCCAGACGGGACACTCTTATAGCAATCAGCCCCAGCATTTT
CDR3: CASSSQTGHSYSNQPQHF

D: -
size: few
V: TRBV7-2
J: TRBJ2-2
DNA: TGTGCCAGCAGCTTAGCCGCGGGGCCGACGGGCGGGGAGCTGTTTTTT
CDR3: CASSLAAGPTGGELFF

D: -
size: -
V: TRBV6-5
J: TRBJ2-7
DNA: TGTGCCAGCAGAAAGGAGGGGAGAGGATACGAGCAGTACTTC
CDR3: CASRKEGRGYEQYF